This TCR beta chain is from a study of blood T cells in healthy people across ages. CDR1 and CDR2 (germline): MDHEN, SYDVKM. Trimming cost V 5 bases and J 9 bases; bases outside gene matches: 8. The CDR3 length is 15 residues. This clonotype was seen a handful of times. Primed by a sample-barcoded 5' primer and a J-beta primer mix, a second PCR proceeded for 7 to 11 cycles. Each CDR3 protein gets one entry after TCRdb re-called the 5' RACE reads with MiXCR. The sample records some 1.5 million distinct CDR3 sequences, about 30% being singletons. The chain combines TRBV28 with TRBJ2-1; the match to TRBD1 covers 12 bases. The sequenced sample consisted of blood. The TCR sequence derives from a woman aged 25-40 years in good health. Here the CDR3 DNA reads TGTGCCAGCAGTCTTCCGGGACAGGGGGCGGGTGAGCAGTTCTTC. Its protein is CASSLPGQGAGEQFF.